Listed here are 28 T cell receptor beta chains from one sample, sequenced in a study of T cells in Graves' hyperthyroidism and ophthalmopathy. RNA transcripts were the template for amplifying TCR beta CDR3 regions. When the TCR CDR3 underwent first-round RT-PCR, the HTBI primer set was used. TCRdb re-derived calls from the multiplex PCR reads in MiXCR, one entry per CDR3 protein. This sample has some 370,000 distinct CDR3 sequences, with roughly an eighth found just once. The specimen sequenced was blood. These receptor sequences come from a man between 45 and 60 years old with Graves' ophthalmopathy.

V is TRBV20-1 and J is TRBJ2-2, with 7 bases aligning to TRBD2. This CDR3 spans 16 amino acids. Germline lookup yields CDR1 DFQATT and CDR2 SNEGSKA (reference sequence). J lost 1 base, V lost 3 bases, and 8 bases had no gene match. CDR3 DNA sequence: TGCAGTGCTAGTCTTATAACGGGAGGGAACACCGGGGAGCTGTTTTTT. Its protein is CSASLITGGNTGELFF.

This clonotype was seen at least ten times. The chain combines TRBV24-1 with TRBJ2-7; 7 nucleotides align to TRBD1. V was pared by 2 bases and J by 7 bases, with 10 bases of the junction left unmatched. Per germline, CDR1 KGHDR and CDR2 SFDVKD. This CDR3 has 15 residues. Here the CDR3 DNA reads TGTGCCACCAGTGATTCACACAGGGGTTTCGGGGAGCAGTACTTC. It is translated as CATSDSHRGFGEQYF.

Ten or more counts support this clonotype. V and J are TRBV30 and TRBJ1-2; no reliable D call. The germline V and J ends were trimmed by 7 bases and 6 bases, with 9 bases remaining between them. Per germline, CDR1 GTSNPN and CDR2 SVGIG (reference sequence). The CDR3 is made up of 10 amino acids. The DNA for the CDR3 is TGTGCCTCGGGAGAGAATGGCTACACCTTC. It specifies CASGENGYTF.

The sample holds many counts of this clonotype. V usage is TRBV3-1 and J usage is TRBJ2-7; a weak D match, TRBD2 (7 bases). The CDR3 sequence is 15 residues long. Trimming cost V 1 base and J 3 bases, with 13 bases left between them. The germline V gene has CDR1 LGHDT and CDR2 YNNKEL (reference sequence). This CDR3 reads CASSQGWGGGYEQYF. The CDR3 DNA follows: TGTGCCAGCAGCCAAGGGTGGGGGGGCGGCTACGAGCAGTACTTC.

A note on this clonotype: One end of the junction varies from germline; a read error may be responsible. The chain carries TRBV6-5 and TRBJ2-1; D possibly corresponds to TRBD2 (6 bases). CDR3 length: 17 residues. CDR1 and CDR2 from the germline V gene are MNHEY and SVGAGI. CDR3 coding DNA: TGTGCCAACAGTTACTTAGGGGTAGGAGGGGCCTACAATGAGCAGTTCTTC. Its protein is CANSYLGVGGAYNEQFF.

The chain couples TRBV7-9 to TRBJ2-1, with a possible D match to TRBD2 (6 bases). Germline V gene lookup returns CDR1 SEHNR and CDR2 FQNEAQ (reference sequence). V was pared by 9 bases and J by 5 bases, with 11 bases between. CDR3 size: 12 residues. The CDR3 DNA reads TGTGCCAGTGACGGGGGTGACAATGAGCAGTTCTTC. Amino acid sequence: CASDGGDNEQFF. Full variable domain (rest looked up from reference TRBV7-9 and TRBJ2-1): DTGVSQNPRHKITKRGQNVTFRCDPISEHNRLYWYRQTLGQGPEFLTYFQNEAQLEKSRLLSDRFSAERPKGSFSTLEIQRTEQGDSAMYLCASDGGDNEQFFGPGTRLTVL.

This clonotype has only a few counts. The chain links TRBV7-8 to TRBJ2-7; 11 bases align to TRBD2. The CDR3 contains 15 residues. V gave up 7 bases and J gave up 3 bases; unmatched junction bases: 8. Germline V gives CDR1 SGHVS, CDR2 FQNEAQ. CDR3 sequence reads: CASTLGGTSGYEQYF. CDR3 coding DNA: TGTGCCAGCACCCTAGGCGGGACTAGCGGCTACGAGCAGTACTTC.

This clonotype was detected many times. This chain joins TRBV20-1 and TRBJ2-7; tentatively, D is TRBD2 (7 bases). V was pared by 6 bases and J by 3 bases, with 18 bases between. This CDR3 comprises 14 residues. Germline assignment: CDR1 DFQATT and CDR2 SNEGSKA (reference sequence). The CDR3 DNA sequence: TGCAGTGCAAAGGGGGGGACCCCCCACTACGAGCAGTACTTC. As protein: CSAKGGTPHYEQYF.

A few counts support this clonotype. The chain uses TRBV9 and TRBJ2-5; 11 nucleotides agree with TRBD2. The CDR3 spans 16 residues. Per germline, CDR1 SGDLS and CDR2 YYNGEE. J gave up 3 bases and V 3 bases, and 7 bases lay outside the gene matches. The CDR3 is CASSAPGLAVKETQYF. The CDR3 coding sequence is TGTGCCAGCAGCGCGCCGGGACTAGCGGTTAAAGAGACCCAGTACTTC.

V is TRBV24-1 and J is TRBJ2-1; 12 nucleotides line up with TRBD2. V dropped 3 bases and J dropped 10; count of bases not matched to a gene: 18. CDR3 length equals 19 residues. Germline loops: CDR1 KGHDR, CDR2 SFDVKD. In DNA form, the CDR3 reads TGTGCCACCAGTGATATACCCCTAGAACTAGCGGGAGGTAGGCGGGAGCAGTTCTTC. It yields the protein CATSDIPLELAGGRREQFF.

This clonotype was observed at least ten times. The chain links TRBV11-3 to TRBJ1-5, with 7 bases fitting TRBD1. The CDR3 is made up of 12 amino acids. Germline V gives CDR1 SGHNT, CDR2 YENEEA. Germline trimming cut 4 bases from V and 7 bases from J; bases unmatched to any gene: 1. This CDR3 reads CASSSTGQPQHF. CDR3 coding DNA: TGTGCCAGCAGCTCGACAGGGCAGCCCCAGCATTTT.

This clonotype was seen a handful of times. A much larger clone differs from this one at a single base, so this may be a read error. V is TRBV6-6 and J is TRBJ2-1; 9 nucleotides agree with TRBD2. Germline CDR1 reads MNHNY; CDR2 reads SVGAGI (reference sequence). This CDR3 has 16 residues. V was pared by 2 bases and J by 12 bases, with 14 bases of the junction left unmatched. The CDR3 DNA reads TGTGCCAGCAGTTACCCCCTGGCTAGCGGGAAAGGTGGGCAGTTCTTC. It codes for CASSYPLASGKGGQFF.

This clonotype was found many times. This chain connects TRBV27 to TRBJ1-1; tentatively, D is TRBD1 (5 bases). In germline, CDR1 is MNHEY, CDR2 SMNVEV (reference sequence). The CDR3 runs to 15 residues. Trimming took off 4 bases at V and 1 base at J, with 13 bases between the two ends. CDR3 amino acids: CASSSTRDPNTEAFF. For the CDR3, the DNA is TGTGCCAGCAGTTCCACCCGGGACCCGAACACTGAAGCTTTCTTT.

There are many counts of this clonotype. The chain employs TRBV2 and TRBJ1-3; D gene uncertain. The V end was cut by 4 bases, the J end by 9 bases, with 10 bases between. The CDR3 extends over 12 amino acids. Per germline, CDR1 SNHLY and CDR2 FYNNEI. The CDR3 DNA reads TGTGCCAGCAGTGTGCTGGAGGGCACCATATATTTT. Translated, it gives CASSVLEGTIYF.

V usage is TRBV6-1 and J usage is TRBJ2-3; 10 positions match TRBD1. CDR1 and CDR2 (germline): MNHNS, SASEGT. The CDR3 has 16 amino acids. V was clipped by 7 bases and J by 4 bases; unmatched bases: 11. The CDR3 DNA sequence: TGTGCCAGCAACGAGTACGGGACAGGGGAATCAGATACGCAGTATTTT. This sequence encodes CASNEYGTGESDTQYF.

This clonotype was counted at least ten times. The chain has TRBV5-1 and TRBJ2-1; TRBD1 agrees at 7 bases. With 3 bases clipped from V and 0 bases from J, the junction kept 6 bases outside the gene matches. The germline gives CDR1 SGHRS, CDR2 YFSETQ. The CDR3 consists of 16 residues. The CDR3 protein is CASSSHRGSSYNEQFF. For the CDR3, the DNA is TGCGCCAGCAGCTCTCACAGGGGCAGCTCCTACAATGAGCAGTTCTTC. Variable domain in full (rest from reference TRBV5-1 and TRBJ2-1): KAGVTQTPRYLIKTRGQQVTLSCSPISGHRSVSWYQQTPGQGLQFLFEYFSETQRNKGNFPGRFSGRQFSNSRSEMNVSTLELGDSALYLCASSSHRGSSYNEQFFGPGTRLTVL.

This clonotype was recorded many times. V and J are TRBV12-3 or TRBV12-4 and TRBJ1-1, with D tentatively TRBD1 (6 bases). There are 12 residues in the CDR3. The V end was cut by 4 bases, the J end by 4 bases, with 7 bases between. The CDR3 here is CASSWGRTEAFF. In DNA, the CDR3 is TGTGCCAGCAGTTGGGGGCGCACTGAAGCTTTCTTT.

The chain recombines TRBV7-2 with TRBJ2-1, with D hard to call. Germline CDR1 reads SGHTA; CDR2 reads FQGNSA. This CDR3 spans 14 amino acids. V lost 6 bases and J lost 8, with 17 bases in between. The CDR3 bases are TGTGCCAGCAGACCGTTGGTGACCGCCTATGAGCAGTTCTTC. It encodes CASRPLVTAYEQFF.

This clonotype was seen repeatedly, ten times or more. V usage is TRBV28 and J usage is TRBJ2-1; no clear D gene. The CDR3 has 13 residues. The germline V gene encodes CDR1 MDHEN and CDR2 SYDVKM. V was trimmed by 5 bases and J by 6 bases, leaving 11 bases between them. Written as DNA, the CDR3 is TGTGCCAGCAGTATGAACGGGCCCAATGAGCAGTTCTTC. Residues: CASSMNGPNEQFF.

The J gene is TRBJ2-3, the V gene TRBV24-1, with 10 bases identical to TRBD1. V shed 4 bases and J 0 bases; nucleotides not matched to a gene: 3. The CDR3 runs 16 residues. The germline V gene encodes CDR1 KGHDR and CDR2 SFDVKD. CDR3 in DNA: TGTGCCACCAGTGACGGACAGGGGGTTAGCACAGATACGCAGTATTTT. As protein: CATSDGQGVSTDTQYF.

This clonotype was observed many times. This chain uses TRBV7-2 with TRBJ1-5, with D tentatively TRBD1 (5 bases). This CDR3 contains 14 residues. Trimming shortened V by 4 bases and J by 3 bases, and 10 bases separated the two germline ends. Germline CDR1 and CDR2: SGHTA and FQGNSA. The CDR3 is CASSSEQVNQPQHF. The CDR3 region has the DNA TGTGCCAGCAGCTCCGAACAGGTCAATCAGCCCCAGCATTTT.

This clonotype came up a few times. This rearrangement joins TRBV2 to TRBJ1-1; a weak D match, TRBD1 (5 bases). Germline CDR1 SNHLY, CDR2 FYNNEI. Trimming shortened V by 4 bases and J by 2 bases, and 20 bases separated the two germline ends. CDR3 length: 17 amino acids. The CDR3 spells CASSGGLGATGNTEAFF. For the CDR3, the DNA is TGTGCCAGCAGTGGAGGCCTAGGAGCCACAGGCAACACTGAAGCTTTCTTT.

The chain carries TRBV19 and TRBJ2-2; tentatively, D is TRBD1 (5 bases). Per germline, CDR1 LNHDA and CDR2 SQIVND (reference sequence). The CDR3 has 14 amino acids. V was clipped by 5 bases and J by 7 bases, with 14 bases between them. CDR3: CASSPTGFGGELFF. CDR3 sequence (DNA): TGTGCCAGTAGTCCTACAGGTTTCGGCGGGGAGCTGTTTTTT.

Only a few counts were recorded for this clonotype. The V gene is TRBV6-1, the J gene TRBJ1-6; 8 positions match TRBD1. V lost 7 bases and J lost 7; bases outside the gene matches: 9. This CDR3 is built from 15 residues. Germline V gene sequence: CDR1 MNHNS, CDR2 SASEGT. The CDR3 DNA reads as TGTGCCAGCACCGAATCGGGACAGGCGAATTCACCCCTCCACTTT. It encodes CASTESGQANSPLHF.

The chain has TRBV7-9 and TRBJ2-7, with 9 bases lining up with TRBD2. CDR1 and CDR2 (germline): SEHNR, FQNEAQ (reference sequence). Germline trimming cut 2 bases from V and 5 bases from J; bases unmatched to any gene: 4. There are 14 residues in the CDR3. The CDR3 DNA reads as TGTGCCAGCAGCTTACGCGGGAGGGCTAACGAGCAGTACTTC. It translates to CASSLRGRANEQYF.

Concerning this clonotype itself: A much larger clone is a single base away; this may be a read error. V and J are TRBV3-1 and TRBJ1-4, with a possible D match to TRBD1 (5 bases). This CDR3 has 13 amino acids. With 4 bases removed from V and 10 bases from J, the gap between germline ends came to 13 bases. The germline gives CDR1 LGHDT, CDR2 YNNKEL (reference sequence). The CDR3 reads CASSPRSGGKLFF. In DNA form, the CDR3 reads TGTGCCAGCAGCCCCCGATCGGGGGGAAAACTGTTTTTT.

This clonotype was counted only a few times. CDR3 nucleotides: TGTGCCAGTAGTCCAATCGGGACAGGGGGCCTAGGGACTGAAGCTTTCTTT. It codes for CASSPIGTGGLGTEAFF. The genes are TRBV19 and TRBJ1-1; 12 bases are a match to TRBD1. The CDR3 runs 17 residues. In germline, CDR1 is LNHDA, CDR2 SQIVND (reference sequence). With V trimmed by 5 bases and J by 5 bases, 12 bases remained unmatched.

About this clonotype itself: A much larger clone differs by one base, so this may be a read error. The chain couples TRBV2 to TRBJ1-2; D is unclear. Germline values: CDR1 SNHLY, CDR2 FYNNEI. This CDR3 spans 14 amino acids. CDR3 nucleotides: TGTGCCGGCAGCGTAGGTCGGACCGCCTATGGCTACACCTTC. Translated: CAGSVGRTAYGYTF.